The clone carrying this T cell receptor (beta chain) has more than one count but fewer than ten. This sample is drawn from a study of patients and donors after allogeneic stem cell transplantation. The length of the CDR3 is 15 residues. In germline, CDR1 is SGHVS, CDR2 FQNEAQ. Trimming stripped 7 bases from V and 10 bases from J, with 22 bases between. TCRdb re-called the RT-PCR reads through MiXCR, storing one row per CDR3 protein. The sample lists a few hundred thousand distinct CDR3 sequences; around 14% were seen once. The receptor's source is a human donor who was either an allogeneic HSCT recipient or a stem cell or donor lymphocyte infusion donor (not recorded which). It is not recorded whose cells these are; they may come from a transplant donor. The V gene is TRBV7-8, the J gene TRBJ1-4, with a tentative D call TRBD1 (5 bases). The sequencing input was blood, either unsorted or a sorted T cell fraction (not recorded which). The CDR3 DNA reads as TGTGCCAGCACCGCAGGCGGGCCAGGGAACAGAAAACTGTTTTTT. This gives the protein CASTAGGPGNRKLFF.